What follows are 4 T cell receptor beta chains derived from one specimen sequenced in a study of T cell changes during pregnancy in multiple sclerosis. Sequencing was performed with immunoSEQ multiplex PCR; in TCRdb, only in-frame clones are kept and a portion is missing. The sample carries about 88,000 clones, 92% recorded once. The sequenced sample was peripheral blood, obtained in the first trimester of pregnancy. These receptors were taken from a female donor with multiple sclerosis, enrolled in a pregnancy study.

The genes are TRBV14 and TRBJ1-1, with 10 bases aligning to TRBD1. The germline CDR1 and CDR2 sequences are SGHDN and FVKESK. The CDR3 sequence is 16 residues long. Trimming removed 4 bases from V and 5 bases from J; junction bases left unmatched: 10. CDR3 in DNA: TGTGCCAGCAGCCTTTCCCCGGGACAGGGGCTAACTGAAGCTTTCTTT. Residues: CASSLSPGQGLTEAFF.

The gene calls are TRBV7-2 and TRBJ2-7; 9 bases are shared with TRBD1. CDR1 and CDR2 from the germline V gene are SGHTA and FQGNSA. Trimming took 1 base from V and 1 from J; bases not matched to a gene: 5. This CDR3 region has 16 residues. CDR3 in amino acids: CASSLDSGTGSYEQYF. CDR3 nucleotide sequence: TGTGCCAGCAGCTTAGACTCCGGGACAGGGTCCTACGAGCAGTACTTC.

J is TRBJ2-3 and V is TRBV19; D is undetermined. Trimming pared 6 bases from V and 2 bases from J, leaving 12 bases between. Germline V gene sequence: CDR1 LNHDA, CDR2 SQIVND (reference sequence). There are 14 residues in the CDR3. This chain's CDR3 is CASSRQWPTDTQYF. The DNA of the CDR3 is TGTGCCAGTAGCCGTCAGTGGCCCACAGATACGCAGTATTTT. The whole variable domain, remainder taken from reference TRBV19 and TRBJ2-3, is DGGITQSPKYLFRKEGQNVTLSCEQNLNHDAMYWYRQDPGQGLRLIYYSQIVNDFQKGDIAEGYSVSREKKESFPLTVTSAQKNPTAFYLCASSRQWPTDTQYFGPGTRLTVL.

V is TRBV30 and J is TRBJ2-5; 11 bases match TRBD2. CDR1 and CDR2 (germline): GTSNPN, SVGIG (reference sequence). Trimming took 0 bases from V and 5 from J; bases not matched to a gene: 5. The CDR3 runs to 15 residues. CDR3 sequence: CAWSVTSGSGETQYF. The CDR3, as DNA: TGTGCCTGGAGTGTTACTAGCGGGAGTGGGGAGACCCAGTACTTC.